The TCR beta chain described here comes from a study of blood T cell repertoires in COVID-19. Overall study: Sites in the United States, Italy and Spain provided acute and convalescent COVID-19 samples. T cells, B-cell-depleted T cells, or PBMCs supplied cDNA or gDNA.

Only in-frame clones appear in the TCRdb table, and some are missing; sequencing was by immunoSEQ multiplex PCR. The sample records 390,000 or so clones, approximately 90% being singletons. Which cohort a participant joined came from the clinical history participants gave. CDR3 length: 16 amino acids. V shed 6 bases, J shed 5 bases, and the junction held 11 bases outside the gene matches. In germline, CDR1 is LNHDA, CDR2 SQIVND (reference sequence). Sample: PBMCs or T cells enriched from blood (not recorded which). This clonotype originated in a woman between 50 and 59 years old who had recovered from COVID-19. The genes are TRBV19 and TRBJ1-4; 8 bases match TRBD1. The CDR3 DNA is TGTGCCAGTAGAGCCTTAGACAGGGGCGTCAATGAAAAACTGTTTTTT. As protein: CASRALDRGVNEKLFF.